A selection of T cell receptor beta chains follows, all from one sample in a study of PD-1 blockade in classical Hodgkin lymphoma. Clones were sequenced by immunoSEQ multiplex PCR, and TCRdb holds only the in-frame ones, with some missing. The table lists over 70,000 clones, just over 90% of them singletons, with under 3.5% in the top ten. This sample comprised peripheral blood mononuclear cells (PBMCs), obtained before the fourth cycle of nivolumab. The receptors here all came from a human donor with classical Hodgkin lymphoma. The CDR3 runs from the conserved cysteine through the conserved F or W. Fields, in order: clone size, D gene, V gene, J gene, CDR3 DNA, CDR3 protein. D genes are given only for firm matches. Size values are once, few and many counts, or a class for expanded clones, and some rows have none.

abundance: .; d_gene: .; v_gene: TRBV9; j_gene: TRBJ2-7; CDR3nt: TGTGCCAGCAGCGTAGGAGGTATCCCCTACGAGCAGTACTTC; CDR3aa: CASSVGGIPYEQYF
abundance: .; d_gene: .; v_gene: TRBV6-5; j_gene: TRBJ2-7; CDR3nt: TGTGCCAGCAGTTACCGAGGGACCTCCTACGAGCAGTACTTC; CDR3aa: CASSYRGTSYEQYF
abundance: .; d_gene: .; v_gene: TRBV6-1; j_gene: TRBJ1-3; CDR3nt: TGTGCCAGCACCCAGGGTTCAAGAAACACCATATATTTT; CDR3aa: CASTQGSRNTIYF
abundance: few; d_gene: .; v_gene: TRBV19; j_gene: TRBJ2-5; CDR3nt: TGTGCCAGTACTCCCGGGTCGGGATCAGAGACCCAGTACTTC; CDR3aa: CASTPGSGSETQYF
abundance: .; d_gene: .; v_gene: TRBV7-9; j_gene: TRBJ2-3; CDR3nt: TGTGCCAGCAGCTTCGCCGCGGATACGCAGTATTTT; CDR3aa: CASSFAADTQYF
abundance: .; d_gene: TRBD1; v_gene: TRBV4-2; j_gene: TRBJ1-4; CDR3nt: TGTGCCAGCAGCCCGTCGGACAGGGAGAAGGGTGAAAAACTGTTTTTT; CDR3aa: CASSPSDREKGEKLFF
abundance: .; d_gene: TRBD1; v_gene: TRBV5-1; j_gene: TRBJ2-1; CDR3nt: TGCGCCAGCAGCTGGGGGACAGACGGTGAGCAGTTCTTC; CDR3aa: CASSWGTDGEQFF
abundance: .; d_gene: .; v_gene: TRBV4-3; j_gene: TRBJ1-4; CDR3nt: TGCGCCAGCAGCCAAGATCGGTGGGCGGCAACTAATGAAAAACTGTTTTTT; CDR3aa: CASSQDRWAATNEKLFF
abundance: .; d_gene: .; v_gene: TRBV18; j_gene: TRBJ1-4; CDR3nt: TGTGCCAGCTCCCCTTCTGGGCAAAATGAAAAACTGTTTTTT; CDR3aa: CASSPSGQNEKLFF
abundance: .; d_gene: .; v_gene: TRBV19; j_gene: TRBJ1-1; CDR3nt: TGTGCCAGTAGTATTTCGGGGGGCCGGGGCACTGAAGCTTTCTTT; CDR3aa: CASSISGGRGTEAFF
abundance: .; d_gene: .; v_gene: TRBV4-3; j_gene: TRBJ1-4; CDR3nt: TGCGCCAGCAGCCAAGATCTTGACGGGGGCTGGGAAAAACTGTTTTTT; CDR3aa: CASSQDLDGGWEKLFF
abundance: .; d_gene: .; v_gene: TRBV4-3; j_gene: TRBJ1-3; CDR3nt: TGCGCCAGCAGCCAAGATGTGGGAACTGGAAACACCATATATTTT; CDR3aa: CASSQDVGTGNTIYF
abundance: .; d_gene: TRBD1; v_gene: TRBV6-6; j_gene: TRBJ1-2; CDR3nt: TGTGCCAGCAGTTCCCGGGACAGAGCTAACTATGGCTACACCTTC; CDR3aa: CASSSRDRANYGYTF
abundance: once; d_gene: TRBD1; v_gene: TRBV19; j_gene: TRBJ1-5; CDR3nt: TGTGCCAGTAGGCCCTCGACAGGGCGGCAAATCCATTTT; CDR3aa: CASRPSTGRQIHF
abundance: .; d_gene: .; v_gene: TRBV27; j_gene: TRBJ2-2; CDR3nt: TGTGCCAGCAGTACCCTCCGACAGAGGAACACCGGGGAGCTGTTTTTT; CDR3aa: CASSTLRQRNTGELFF
abundance: .; d_gene: TRBD1; v_gene: TRBV7-8; j_gene: TRBJ1-1; CDR3nt: TGTGCCAGCAGATCAACAGGGGTGGAAGCTTTCTTT; CDR3aa: CASRSTGVEAFF
abundance: once; d_gene: .; v_gene: TRBV6-6; j_gene: TRBJ1-6; CDR3nt: TGTGCCAGCAGTTACTTCGAGGGGTCACCCCTCCACTTT; CDR3aa: CASSYFEGSPLHF
abundance: .; d_gene: .; v_gene: TRBV2; j_gene: TRBJ2-5; CDR3nt: TGTGCCAGCAAGAATTGGTGGCAGGGGGGTGGCGAAGAGACCCAGTACTTC; CDR3aa: CASKNWWQGGGEETQYF
abundance: .; d_gene: TRBD1; v_gene: TRBV11-2; j_gene: TRBJ1-4; CDR3nt: TGTGCCAGCAGCTTAGATGGGGACAGTAATGAAAAACTGTTTTTT; CDR3aa: CASSLDGDSNEKLFF
abundance: .; d_gene: .; v_gene: TRBV5-6; j_gene: TRBJ2-5; CDR3nt: TGTGCCAGCAGCACCACAGGGTTAGGGGAGACCCAGTACTTC; CDR3aa: CASSTTGLGETQYF
abundance: once; d_gene: .; v_gene: TRBV4-3; j_gene: TRBJ1-2; CDR3nt: TGCGCCAGCAGCCAAGTGATGAGAGGGGGCTATGGCTACACCTTC; CDR3aa: CASSQVMRGGYGYTF
abundance: .; d_gene: .; v_gene: TRBV11-3; j_gene: TRBJ2-1; CDR3nt: TGTGCCAGCAGCTCCTACGGGGATTCCTACAATGAGCAGTTCTTC; CDR3aa: CASSSYGDSYNEQFF
abundance: .; d_gene: .; v_gene: TRBV15; j_gene: TRBJ1-1; CDR3nt: TGTGCCACCAGCTTCCCCCCCCAGGTGGAAGCTTTCTTT; CDR3aa: CATSFPPQVEAFF
abundance: .; d_gene: .; v_gene: TRBV30; j_gene: TRBJ1-2; CDR3nt: TGTGCCTGGACCTCGACCCTGCGCTACACCTTC; CDR3aa: CAWTSTLRYTF
abundance: .; d_gene: .; v_gene: TRBV6-1; j_gene: TRBJ1-1; CDR3nt: TGTGCCAGCAGTGCTAACACGGTGGGGACTGAAGCTTTCTTT; CDR3aa: CASSANTVGTEAFF
abundance: .; d_gene: .; v_gene: TRBV19; j_gene: TRBJ1-2; CDR3nt: TGTGCCAGTGCCTCGCAGGCCATGTATGGCTACACCTTC; CDR3aa: CASASQAMYGYTF
abundance: .; d_gene: .; v_gene: TRBV5-1; j_gene: TRBJ2-4; CDR3nt: TGCGCCAGCAGCCCGCGGGCAGCTTCAGTCAAAAACATTCAGTACTTC; CDR3aa: CASSPRAASVKNIQYF
abundance: .; d_gene: .; v_gene: TRBV6-1; j_gene: TRBJ2-3; CDR3nt: TGTGCCAGCAGTGAAATCCCCGATACGCAGTATTTT; CDR3aa: CASSEIPDTQYF